Given below is one T cell receptor (beta chain) in context. The data derive from a study of cytotoxic CD8 clonotypes in ibrutinib-treated CLL. The intended depth for sequencing was 1 in 200,000 to 1 in 1 million T cells. Method: immunoSEQ multiplex PCR; TCRdb's copy keeps in-frame clones and lacks some. The table includes around 250,000 clones, 70% detected once. Germline lookup yields CDR1 SGHTA and CDR2 FQGNSA. The CDR3 length is 15 residues. Trimming took off 6 bases at V and 3 bases at J, with 18 bases between the two ends. This rearrangement joins TRBV7-2 to TRBJ2-7; D is perhaps TRBD1 (5 bases). The clonotype comes from a human donor with chronic lymphocytic leukemia. The sequencing here drew on PBMCs, taken after 24 months of ibrutinib treatment. CDR3 DNA: TGTGCCAGCAGTCGAAATCAGGGCAGCTTCTACGAGCAGTACTTC. This sequence encodes CASSRNQGSFYEQYF.